Listed here are 2 T cell receptor beta chains from one sample, sequenced in a study of T cell responses to AZD1222 COVID-19 vaccine (dated by TCRdb to the early 2020s). Library generation was performed with the immunoSEQ multiplex PCR assay. The table was pulled from immuneACCESS by TCRdb, which kept in-frame rearrangements only. Such tables lose some clones; where checked, under half of the loss comes from unresolved V genes, and the rest has no known cause. The sample table lists about 150,000 clones, 88% of them with a count of one. The ten largest clones take up around 15% of the sample. The time point label, read with the paper, signifies: baseline before first vaccination. Sequenced here: peripheral blood, sampled on day 0 of AZD1222 vaccination. The receptors come from an adult in good health.

The V gene is TRBV9, the J gene TRBJ1-1; D remains ambiguous. Germline V lookup: CDR1 SGDLS, CDR2 YYNGEE. This CDR3 contains 12 residues. V was pared by 0 bases and J by 6 bases, with 6 bases between. The DNA of the CDR3 is TGTGCCAGCAGCGTAGGAGGATCTGAAGCTTTCTTT. Translating gives CASSVGGSEAFF.

The chain uses TRBV3-1 (or the pseudogene TRBV3-2) and TRBJ1-6; unclear D gene. The CDR3 is 15 amino acids. Germline V gives CDR1 LGHDT, CDR2 YNNKEL (reference sequence). Trimming cost V 0 bases and J 3 bases, with 6 bases left between them. The CDR3 reads CASSQEVYYNSPLHF. The CDR3, as DNA: TGTGCCAGCAGCCAAGAAGTATACTATAATTCACCCCTCCACTTT.